This passage covers 26 T cell receptor beta chains from one sample sequenced in a study of blood T cell repertoires in COVID-19. Data came from immunoSEQ multiplex PCR; TCRdb stores just in-frame clones and leaves some out. The repertoire holds about 33,000 clones, about 91% seen once, with 9.9% in the top ten. Sequenced: peripheral blood. The receptors were sampled from a human donor with active COVID-19. The donor label of this sample is uncertain.

This sequence joins TRBV6-2 or TRBV6-3 and TRBJ2-7, with 10 bases identical to TRBD1. The V gene's germline CDR1 is MNHEY and CDR2 SVGEGT. This CDR3 has 19 amino acids. V shed 2 bases, J shed 3 bases, and the junction held 16 bases outside the gene matches. CDR3 region: CASSYLSISGDRGFYEQYF. The CDR3 DNA reads TGTGCCAGCAGTTACCTCTCGATATCGGGGGACAGGGGCTTCTACGAGCAGTACTTC.

This sequence joins TRBV15 and TRBJ2-7, with 9 bases lining up with TRBD1. Losses at the gene ends were 3 bases for V and 7 bases for J; bases not matched to a gene: 10. The CDR3 covers 15 residues. Germline CDR1 LNHNV, CDR2 YYDKDF (reference sequence). The CDR3 coding sequence is TGTGCCACCAGCAGTAGTACAGGGGGCGTTCCAGAGCAGTACTTC. Its translation is CATSSSTGGVPEQYF.

The chain recombines TRBV4-1 with TRBJ2-7; 9 bases fit TRBD1. The CDR3 sequence is 15 residues long. Germline V gene lookup returns CDR1 MGHRA and CDR2 YSYEKL. Trimming at V came to 3 bases and at J to 4 bases, leaving 7 bases not matched to a gene. CDR3 coding DNA: TGCGCCAGCAGCCAGTCCCGACAGGGGGGTTACGAGCAGTACTTC. Translation gives CASSQSRQGGYEQYF.

This sequence joins TRBV29-1 and TRBJ2-3; maybe TRBD1 (5 bases). Trimming pared 3 bases from V and 3 bases from J, leaving 7 bases between. Germline V CDR1 and CDR2: SQVTM, ANQGSEA. This CDR3 has 12 residues. The CDR3 DNA reads as TGCAGCGTTGAGCAGGGAACAGATACGCAGTATTTT. Its translation is CSVEQGTDTQYF.

Here the CDR3 reads CASSAGTGSPYEQYF. The CDR3 nucleotides read TGTGCCAGCAGCGCCGGGACAGGGAGCCCCTACGAGCAGTACTTC. This chain joins TRBV9 and TRBJ2-7; TRBD1 aligns across 9 bases. V lost 3 bases to trimming and J lost 2 bases; unmatched junction nucleotides: 6. The CDR3 consists of 15 residues. Germline assignment: CDR1 SGDLS and CDR2 YYNGEE.

The V call is TRBV6-2 or TRBV6-3, the J call TRBJ1-2, with D perhaps matching TRBD1 (6 bases). The CDR3 is made up of 13 amino acids. Trimming removed 2 bases at V and 7 bases at J, with 11 bases between. Germline CDR1 MNHEY, CDR2 SVGEGT. The CDR3 nucleotides read TGTGCCAGCAGTTACAGGGGGTCCGGTGGCTACACCTTC. It yields the protein CASSYRGSGGYTF.

This chain connects TRBV27 to TRBJ2-7; the match to TRBD1 covers 10 bases. The CDR3 totals 14 residues. In germline, CDR1 is MNHEY, CDR2 SMNVEV (reference sequence). The junction had 4 bases not matched to a gene; V was cut back by 5 bases and J by 3 bases. CDR3 nucleotide sequence: TGTGCCAGCAGTCACCGGGACAGGGGCTACGAGCAGTACTTC. Protein sequence: CASSHRDRGYEQYF.

This chain uses TRBV5-5 with TRBJ1-3; D is possibly TRBD1 (6 bases). Germline CDR1 SGHKS, CDR2 YYEKEE (reference sequence). With 0 bases removed from V and 2 bases from J, the gap between germline ends came to 21 bases. This CDR3 is built from 19 residues. The CDR3 region has the DNA TGTGCCAGCAGCTTGGGGTTCGGTCGGACAGCATCTACTGGAAACACCATATATTTT. This encodes CASSLGFGRTASTGNTIYF.

V is TRBV6-2 or TRBV6-3 and J is TRBJ1-1, with D possibly matching TRBD1 (5 bases). This CDR3 spans 15 amino acids. Trimming stripped 6 bases from V and 0 bases from J, with 14 bases between. Per germline, CDR1 MNHEY and CDR2 SVGEGT. The CDR3 loop is CASSPRQSMNTEAFF. Here the CDR3 DNA reads TGTGCCAGCAGCCCTCGACAGTCCATGAACACTGAAGCTTTCTTT.

The chain recombines TRBV5-5 with TRBJ2-5; 11 positions match TRBD1. The V and J ends lost 0 bases and 5 bases, in that order; junction bases with no gene match: 6. This CDR3 comprises 16 residues. Looked up from germline, CDR1 is SGHKS and CDR2 is YYEKEE (reference sequence). The CDR3 nucleotides read TGTGCCAGCAGCTTGGGGACAGGGGGCCGGGGGGAGACCCAGTACTTC. Its protein is CASSLGTGGRGETQYF.

Here the CDR3 reads CAISGSGSGPTGELFF. In DNA form, the CDR3 reads TGTGCCATCAGTGGTAGTGGTAGCGGGCCCACCGGGGAGCTGTTTTTT. The rearrangement uses TRBV10-3 and TRBJ2-2, with 7 bases aligning to TRBD2. The CDR3 extends over 16 amino acids. Germline CDR1 ENHRY, CDR2 SYGVKD. Losses at the gene ends were 4 bases for V and 4 bases for J; bases not matched to a gene: 9.

This clone appeared once. V is TRBV6-5 and J is TRBJ2-1; 7 nucleotides match TRBD2. With 9 bases clipped from V and 4 bases from J, the junction kept 6 bases outside the gene matches. The CDR3 has 13 amino acids. CDR1 and CDR2 from the germline V gene are MNHEY and SVGAGI. The CDR3 bases are TGTGCCAGTGGGGTCGGGAGGTACAATGAGCAGTTCTTC. It translates to CASGVGRYNEQFF.

This clone has a single count. The chain carries TRBV10-3 and TRBJ1-4; possibly TRBD1 for D (6 bases). CDR3 length equals 13 residues. Between the trimmed V and J ends, which lost 10 bases and 7 bases, there was a span of 16 bases. The germline V gene has CDR1 ENHRY and CDR2 SYGVKD. The CDR3 region is CATRGGAGEKLFF. The CDR3 DNA reads as TGTGCCACCCGCGGGGGGGCGGGTGAAAAACTGTTTTTT.

This clone was seen a single time. Given the absence of the conserved phenylalanine or tryptophan at the CDR3 end, a read error is likely. The DNA is left out, because the CDR3 cannot be placed on it with certainty; the CDR3 is given as TCRdb lists it. This sequence joins TRBV21-1 and TRBJ2-7; TRBD1 was called by the table and not checked on the DNA. TRBV21-1 is recorded as a pseudogene. The CDR3 totals 11 residues, both ends included. The CDR3 is CASSKVGGQYP.

The V and J genes are TRBV4-1 and TRBJ1-2, with 7 nucleotides matching TRBD1. V was pared by 0 bases and J by 4 bases, with 8 bases of the junction left unmatched. This CDR3 is 16 amino acids long. The germline CDR1 and CDR2 sequences are MGHRA and YSYEKL. CDR3 bases: TGCGCCAGCAGCCAAGAAGTTGCCGGACAGGCCTATGGCTACACCTTC. Protein: CASSQEVAGQAYGYTF.

The chain carries TRBV5-6 and TRBJ2-5; 7 nucleotides line up with TRBD1. The CDR3 consists of 13 residues. V was clipped by 2 bases and J by 4 bases; unmatched bases: 2. In germline, CDR1 is SGHDT, CDR2 YYEEEE. The CDR3 nucleotides read TGTGCCAGCAGCTTTGACAGGGTAGAGACCCAGTACTTC. Protein product: CASSFDRVETQYF.

The rearrangement links TRBV13 to TRBJ1-2; tentatively, D is TRBD1 (6 bases). The germline V and J ends were trimmed by 5 bases and 1 base, with 11 bases remaining between them. Germline CDR1 and CDR2: PRHDT and FYEKMQ (reference sequence). The CDR3 contains 14 residues. DNA for the CDR3: TGTGCCAGCAGCCAACAGGGACGTAACTATGGCTACACCTTC. It codes for CASSQQGRNYGYTF.

This rearrangement joins TRBV28 to TRBJ1-3, with TRBD1 matching over 8 bases. The CDR3 loop spans 16 amino acids. Germline V gene sequence: CDR1 MDHEN, CDR2 SYDVKM. V lost 5 bases, J lost 4 bases, and 10 bases stayed unmatched. As DNA, the CDR3 is TGTGCCAGCAGTGCCCATCAGGGGGCGCGGGGAAACACCATATATTTT. Protein sequence: CASSAHQGARGNTIYF.

The V gene is TRBV4-1, the J gene TRBJ2-1; 10 bases line up with TRBD2. The CDR3 runs 15 residues. With 3 bases clipped from V and 4 bases from J, the junction kept 3 bases outside the gene matches. Germline V gene data show CDR1 as MGHRA and CDR2 as YSYEKL. CDR3 sequence: CASSQTSGSYNEQFF. In DNA, the CDR3 is TGCGCCAGCAGCCAGACTAGCGGGTCTTACAATGAGCAGTTCTTC.

The chain carries TRBV10-2 and TRBJ2-3, with D possibly being TRBD2 (5 bases). CDR1 is WSHSY, CDR2 SAAADI, per germline. The CDR3 totals 16 residues. Trimming removed 2 bases from V and 3 bases from J, with 15 bases in between. The CDR3 region has the DNA TGCGCCAGCAGTGAGGGAGGAGGTTCCGAAACAGATACGCAGTATTTT. Translation: CASSEGGGSETDTQYF.

The CDR3 protein is CASSTHRTSGLDYEQYF. DNA for the CDR3: TGTGCCAGCAGTACCCATCGGACCTCAGGGCTCGACTACGAGCAGTACTTC. The J gene is TRBJ2-7, the V gene TRBV6-2 or TRBV6-3; possibly TRBD1 for D (5 bases). The germline V gene encodes CDR1 MNHEY and CDR2 SVGEGT. The CDR3 loop spans 17 amino acids. With 5 bases removed from V and 3 bases from J, the gap between germline ends came to 23 bases.

For this clone: A junction end diverges from the germline sequence, so it may reflect a read error. In the same sample, other DNA sequences code for this CDR3. V usage is TRBV9 and J usage is TRBJ1-2; 7 bases match TRBD1. The CDR3 is made up of 15 amino acids. In germline, CDR1 is SGDLS, CDR2 YYNGEE. The CDR3 coding sequence is TGTGCCAGTAGCGTAGGGGACAGTACGCGCTATGGCTACACCTTC. It encodes CASSVGDSTRYGYTF.

In its sample, this clone was seen a few times. V is TRBV28 and J is TRBJ1-4; D perhaps matches TRBD1 (5 bases). Germline values: CDR1 MDHEN, CDR2 SYDVKM. V was pared by 3 bases and J by 2 bases, with 10 bases between. The CDR3 totals 15 residues. CDR3 region: CASSLGGATNEKLFF. Written as DNA, the CDR3 is TGTGCCAGCAGTTTGGGAGGGGCTACTAATGAAAAACTGTTTTTT.

The chain employs TRBV30 and TRBJ2-5, with 8 positions matching TRBD2. Per the germline V gene, CDR1 is GTSNPN and CDR2 is SVGIG (reference sequence). The trim removed 5 bases at V and 2 bases at J, leaving 1 base unmatched. This CDR3 is 12 amino acids long. The CDR3 region has the DNA TGTGCCTGGGCTAGCGGGCAAGAGACCCAGTACTTC. Amino acid sequence: CAWASGQETQYF.

In this sample, this clone turned up once. The V and J genes are TRBV3-1 (or the pseudogene TRBV3-2) and TRBJ2-1, with D maybe TRBD2 (5 bases). Germline V lookup: CDR1 LGHDT, CDR2 YNNKEL (reference sequence). V lost 1 base to trimming and J lost 6 bases, with 16 bases between them. This CDR3 is built from 16 residues. CDR3 amino acids: CASSQGTGIGGNEQFF. CDR3 bases: TGTGCCAGCAGCCAAGGTACGGGGATCGGTGGCAATGAGCAGTTCTTC.

This chain links TRBV28 with TRBJ2-7, with 7 bases matching TRBD1. The CDR3 is made up of 16 amino acids. Germline-derived CDR1 and CDR2 are MDHEN and SYDVKM. The V segment lost 6 bases and the J segment 1 base; nucleotides outside the gene matches: 12. This CDR3 is CASRPTLTGWSYEQYF. The CDR3 nucleotides are TGTGCCAGCAGACCCACCCTGACAGGGTGGTCCTACGAGCAGTACTTC.